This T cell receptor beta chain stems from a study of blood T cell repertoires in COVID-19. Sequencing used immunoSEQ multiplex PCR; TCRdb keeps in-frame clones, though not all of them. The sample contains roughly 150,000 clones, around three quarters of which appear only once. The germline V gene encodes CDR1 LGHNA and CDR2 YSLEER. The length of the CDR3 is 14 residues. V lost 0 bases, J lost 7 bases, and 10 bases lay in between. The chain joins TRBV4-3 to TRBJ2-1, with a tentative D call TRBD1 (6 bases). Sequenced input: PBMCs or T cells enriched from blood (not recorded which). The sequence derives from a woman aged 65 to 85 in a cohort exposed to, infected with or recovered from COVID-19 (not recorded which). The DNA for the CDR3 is TGCGCCAGCAGCCAAGAGGACAGACCTAATGAGCAGTTCTTC. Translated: CASSQEDRPNEQFF.